The T cell receptor beta chain described here comes from a study of blood T cell repertoires in COVID-19. Study context: Acute-phase and convalescent COVID-19 samples originated in the United States, Italy and Spain. PBMCs, B-cell-depleted T cells, or T cells were the source of the cDNA or gDNA that made up the material.

V was pared by 3 bases and J by 0 bases, with 14 bases between. This CDR3 contains 15 residues. The germline V gene has CDR1 GTSNPN and CDR2 SVGIG (reference sequence). Under the authors' procedure: Using reference gene primer amplification, nucleated cell counts were estimated. TCRdb's copy holds only in-frame clones and misses some; the assay was immunoSEQ multiplex PCR. D and trimming were read from the DNA, whereas the V and J calls and clone size are those reported in that table. The sample lists 90,000 to 100,000 clones; 85% to 90% were seen once. The chain recombines TRBV30 with TRBJ1-1, with a tentative D call TRBD1 (6 bases). The receptor was isolated from a human donor in a cohort sampled during active COVID-19. Sample: peripheral blood. DNA of the CDR3: TGTGCCTGGAGCCCCCTGACAGGACTGAACACTGAAGCTTTCTTT. Protein product: CAWSPLTGLNTEAFF.